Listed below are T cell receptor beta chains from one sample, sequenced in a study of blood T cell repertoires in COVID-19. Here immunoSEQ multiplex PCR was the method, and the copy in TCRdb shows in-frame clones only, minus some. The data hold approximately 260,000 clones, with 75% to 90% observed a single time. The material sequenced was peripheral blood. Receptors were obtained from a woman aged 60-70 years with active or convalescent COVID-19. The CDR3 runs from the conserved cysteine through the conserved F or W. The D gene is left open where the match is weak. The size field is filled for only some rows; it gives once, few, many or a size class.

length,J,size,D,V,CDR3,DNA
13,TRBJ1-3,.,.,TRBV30,CAWSVQLGNTIYF,TGTGCCTGGAGTGTACAGCTAGGAAACACCATATATTTT
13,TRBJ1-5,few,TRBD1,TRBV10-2,CASSRDRVEPQHF,TGCGCCAGCAGCCGGGACAGGGTAGAGCCCCAGCATTTT
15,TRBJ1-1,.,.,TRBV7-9,CASSLGGAYNTEAFF,TGTGCCAGCAGCTTAGGGGGAGCTTACAACACTGAAGCTTTCTTT
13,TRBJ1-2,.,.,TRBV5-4,CASSASLGGGYTF,TGTGCCAGCAGCGCCTCTCTGGGGGGTGGCTACACCTTC
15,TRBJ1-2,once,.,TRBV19,CASNTQALEAYGYTF,TGTGCCAGTAACACTCAGGCGTTGGAGGCCTATGGCTACACCTTC
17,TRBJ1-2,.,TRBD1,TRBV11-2,CASSAPRSGTGVRGYTF,TGTGCCAGCAGCGCCCCCCGATCCGGGACAGGGGTTCGTGGCTACACCTTC
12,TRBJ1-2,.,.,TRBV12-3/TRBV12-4,CASRGFDYGYTF,TGTGCCAGCAGGGGCTTTGACTATGGCTACACCTTC
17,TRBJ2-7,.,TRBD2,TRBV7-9,CASSNPHGAGGTYEQYF,TGTGCCAGCAGCAACCCCCATGGGGCGGGGGGGACCTACGAGCAGTACTTC
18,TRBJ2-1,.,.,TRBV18,CASSPLNLQSSSYNEQFF,TGTGCCAGCTCACCCCTTAACTTACAGTCAAGCTCCTACAATGAGCAGTTCTTC
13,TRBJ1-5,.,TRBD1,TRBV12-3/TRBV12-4,CASTPTGGQPQHF,TGTGCCAGCACTCCGACAGGGGGGCAGCCCCAGCATTTT
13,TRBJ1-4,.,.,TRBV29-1,CSVELGVGEKLFF,TGCAGCGTTGAATTGGGAGTTGGGGAAAAACTGTTTTTT
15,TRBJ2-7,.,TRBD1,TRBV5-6,CASSLIGTGSYEQYF,TGTGCCAGCAGCTTAATCGGGACAGGGTCCTACGAGCAGTACTTC
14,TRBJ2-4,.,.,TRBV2,CASSPRAAGGIQYF,TGTGCCAGCAGTCCTCGGGCGGCGGGCGGGATTCAGTACTTC
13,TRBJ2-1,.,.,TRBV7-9,CASSSGSYNEQFF,TGTGCCAGCAGCTCAGGTAGTTACAATGAGCAGTTCTTC
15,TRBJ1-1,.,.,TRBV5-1,CASSLERGGNTEAFF,TGCGCCAGCAGCTTGGAGAGGGGAGGGAACACTGAAGCTTTCTTT
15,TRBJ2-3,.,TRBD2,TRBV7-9,CASSFGGGGTDTQYF,TGTGCCAGCAGCTTCGGCGGGGGAGGCACAGATACGCAGTATTTT